Following are 22 T cell receptor beta chains from one sample sequenced in a study of cytomegalovirus exposure and HLA in healthy donors. 60 Vbeta and 13 Jbeta primers were used in PCR. Some clones are missing from TCRdb's copy, which holds only in-frame ones; the method was immunoSEQ multiplex PCR. The sample records roughly 150,000 clones, around 66% being singletons. Sequences were obtained from PBMCs. All receptors derive from a woman in her twenties or thirties in good health and CMV-seropositive.

The chain has TRBV6-1 and TRBJ1-1, with a tentative D call TRBD1 (6 bases). The CDR3 length is 14 residues. Trimming pared 5 bases from V and 3 bases from J, leaving 13 bases between. Germline CDR1 MNHNS, CDR2 SASEGT. The chain's CDR3 is CASSKQGRDTEAFF. The CDR3 DNA reads TGTGCCAGCAGTAAACAGGGAAGGGACACTGAAGCTTTCTTT.

This rearrangement joins TRBV7-2 to TRBJ1-2; no clear D gene. This CDR3 has 14 residues. Per germline, CDR1 SGHTA and CDR2 FQGNSA. Trimming shortened V by 5 bases and J by 2 bases, and 12 bases separated the two germline ends. The CDR3 sequence: CASSPRPGNYGYTF. CDR3 coding DNA: TGTGCCAGCAGCCCAAGACCAGGCAACTATGGCTACACCTTC.

Regarding this clone: The sample holds other DNA sequences that translate to the same CDR3. The chain uses TRBV18 and TRBJ2-3; no clear D gene. This CDR3 contains 11 residues. With 3 bases removed from V and 6 bases from J, the gap between germline ends came to 4 bases. CDR1 KGHSH and CDR2 LQKENI come from the germline V gene. The CDR3 reads CASSPSDTQYF. As DNA, the CDR3 is TGTGCCAGCTCACCTTCTGATACGCAGTATTTT.

The chain combines TRBV2 with TRBJ1-2; perhaps TRBD1 as D (6 bases). Trimming shortened V by 5 bases and J by 8 bases, and 21 bases separated the two germline ends. From germline, CDR1 is SNHLY and CDR2 FYNNEI. The CDR3 is 15 residues long. The CDR3 spells CASSQQGYGTSGYTF. As DNA, the CDR3 is TGTGCCAGCAGTCAGCAGGGGTACGGGACCTCGGGCTACACCTTC.

As to this clone: One end of the junction is discordant with germline, which a read error may explain. The genes are TRBV30 and TRBJ1-2; 7 positions match TRBD1. Germline-derived CDR1 and CDR2 are GTSNPN and SVGIG (reference sequence). The CDR3 is 13 amino acids. CDR3 sequence: CAWTRTGRHGCTF. The CDR3 DNA is TGTGCCTGGACCCGGACAGGCCGCCATGGCTGCACCTTC.

The chain employs TRBV7-9 and TRBJ2-7; D remains unclear. The CDR3 is made up of 11 amino acids. The germline V gene encodes CDR1 SEHNR and CDR2 FQNEAQ (reference sequence). V lost 3 bases and J 4 bases, leaving 4 bases between the germline ends. CDR3 in amino acids: CASSFRYEQYF. The CDR3 nucleotides read TGTGCCAGCAGCTTCAGGTACGAGCAGTACTTC.

This clone has just a few counts. The rearrangement joins TRBV30 to TRBJ1-4; D not resolved. Per the germline V gene, CDR1 is GTSNPN and CDR2 is SVGIG (reference sequence). V dropped 0 bases and J dropped 3 bases, with 11 bases sitting between them. This CDR3 comprises 15 residues. CDR3 sequence: CAWSVRGYSNEKLFF. Here the CDR3 DNA reads TGTGCCTGGAGTGTACGAGGGTACTCTAATGAAAAACTGTTTTTT.

This rearrangement joins TRBV2 to TRBJ1-2, with 7 positions matching TRBD1. Trimming cost V 0 bases and J 8 bases; bases outside gene matches: 12. The germline V gene encodes CDR1 SNHLY and CDR2 FYNNEI. The CDR3 runs to 16 residues. CDR3 residues: CASSEAVQGNARGYTF. The CDR3 DNA is TGTGCCAGCAGTGAAGCAGTACAGGGGAATGCACGGGGCTACACCTTC.

This clone has only one observation. This sequence joins TRBV7-8 and TRBJ2-5, with D perhaps matching TRBD1 (6 bases). The CDR3 is made up of 17 amino acids. V was pared by 5 bases and J by 6 bases, with 25 bases between. Germline loops: CDR1 SGHVS, CDR2 FQNEAQ. The CDR3 DNA reads TGTGCCAGCAGCGCCCAGTCCTACGAGGCAGGGGTAAAGACCCAGTACTTC. This codes for CASSAQSYEAGVKTQYF. Full variable domain (remainder filled in from reference TRBV7-8 and TRBJ2-5): GAGVSQSPRYKVAKRGQDVALRCDPISGHVSLFWYQQALGQGPEFLTYFQNEAQLDKSGLPSDRFFAERPEGSVSTLKIQRTQQEDSAVYLCASSAQSYEAGVKTQYFGPGTRLLVL.

The count of this clone is one. This rearrangement joins TRBV6-6 to TRBJ1-1, with D possibly TRBD1 on 6 matching bases. This CDR3 is built from 14 residues. The V gene's germline CDR1 is MNHNY and CDR2 SVGAGI (reference sequence). Deletions cut 2 bases from V and 4 bases from J, with 11 bases between. In DNA form, the CDR3 reads TGTGCCAGCAGTTACGAGGGGGGGGCCACTGAAGCTTTCTTT. It is translated as CASSYEGGATEAFF.

The V and J genes are TRBV4-1 and TRBJ2-1; TRBD2 is a possible D gene (6 bases). CDR1 is MGHRA, CDR2 YSYEKL, per germline. CDR3 size: 18 residues. The V gene lost 0 bases and the J gene lost 4 bases, with 19 bases spanning the gap. This CDR3 is CASSQERHARGGYNEQFF. The CDR3 bases are TGCGCCAGCAGCCAAGAAAGGCATGCGCGGGGTGGTTACAATGAGCAGTTCTTC.

The rearrangement uses TRBV5-4 and TRBJ2-5; 10 bases are a match to TRBD1. The CDR3 consists of 17 residues. The germline V gene encodes CDR1 SGHNT and CDR2 YYREEE (reference sequence). V dropped 0 bases and J dropped 5; count of bases not matched to a gene: 10. The CDR3 protein is CASSLAIRQGARETQYF. CDR3 bases: TGTGCCAGCAGCTTGGCCATAAGACAGGGGGCTAGGGAGACCCAGTACTTC.

J is TRBJ2-1 and V is TRBV14; D gene unclear. From germline, CDR1 is SGHDN and CDR2 FVKESK. The germline V and J ends were trimmed by 2 bases and 5 bases, with 4 bases remaining between them. The CDR3 totals 12 residues. The CDR3 DNA is TGTGCCAGCAGCCAACAGAACAATGAGCAGTTCTTC. Protein sequence: CASSQQNNEQFF.

This clone appeared a single time. The chain employs TRBV7-9 and TRBJ2-1, with a tentative D call TRBD1 (6 bases). Trimming stripped 1 base from V and 12 bases from J, with 13 bases between. CDR1 and CDR2 (germline): SEHNR, FQNEAQ (reference sequence). The CDR3 runs to 13 residues. The CDR3 reads CASSLGVRGPQFF. The CDR3 bases are TGTGCCAGCAGCTTAGGGGTCAGGGGTCCGCAGTTCTTC.

This clone was recorded a few times. The chain carries TRBV10-3 and TRBJ1-4, with TRBD1 identical over 8 bases. CDR3 length: 14 residues. Germline loops: CDR1 ENHRY, CDR2 SYGVKD. V was pared by 8 bases and J by 4 bases, with 6 bases of the junction left unmatched. CDR3 in DNA: TGTGCCATCTCGACAGGGGACTATAATGAAAAACTGTTTTTT. Its translation is CAISTGDYNEKLFF.

This clone showed up just once. The rearrangement joins TRBV30 to TRBJ1-2; D is uncertain. This CDR3 region has 13 residues. Germline V CDR1 and CDR2: GTSNPN, SVGIG (reference sequence). Trimming shortened V by 3 bases and J by 8 bases, and 16 bases separated the two germline ends. CDR3 DNA sequence: TGTGCCTGGAGAGAACCAGGTCGGGGAGGCTACACCTTC. The encoded protein is CAWREPGRGGYTF.

Only a few counts were recorded for this clone. The rearrangement links TRBV28 to TRBJ1-6; possible D gene TRBD1, 5 bases. V gave up 3 bases and J gave up 10 bases, with 13 bases separating them. Per the germline V gene, CDR1 is MDHEN and CDR2 is SYDVKM. The CDR3 is 14 amino acids. CDR3 in DNA: TGTGCCAGCAGTTTCGTAGGGGAAAGCTCACCCCTCCACTTT. It encodes CASSFVGESSPLHF.

The chain uses TRBV18 and TRBJ2-7; D is undetermined. V lost 6 bases to trimming and J lost 7 bases, with 16 bases between them. Germline loops: CDR1 KGHSH, CDR2 LQKENI. The CDR3 runs 13 residues. The CDR3 DNA is TGTGCCAGCTCCCCGGTAGTGGTGAGTGAGCAGTACTTC. It codes for CASSPVVVSEQYF.

This clone was counted between two and nine times. The CDR3 is CASSPDRGYYEQYF. Written as DNA, the CDR3 is TGTGCCAGCAGCCCCGACAGGGGGTACTACGAGCAGTACTTC. J is TRBJ2-7 and V is TRBV7-2; 9 nucleotides line up with TRBD1. Germline CDR1 is SGHTA and CDR2 is FQGNSA. The CDR3 runs 14 residues. Germline trimming cut 5 bases from V and 3 bases from J; bases unmatched to any gene: 5.

The table lists this clone with a few counts. The chain recombines TRBV4-1 with TRBJ2-5; no firm D call. The germline gives CDR1 MGHRA, CDR2 YSYEKL. The V and J ends lost 4 bases and 4 bases respectively, with 16 bases between them. CDR3 length: 15 residues. CDR3 nucleotides: TGCGCCAGCAGCCGCAGGCCGGTAGGAAGAGAGACCCAGTACTTC. It encodes CASSRRPVGRETQYF.

The chain couples TRBV6-1 to TRBJ1-1, with a possible D match to TRBD1 (6 bases). From germline, CDR1 is MNHNS and CDR2 SASEGT. The CDR3 loop spans 15 amino acids. Deletions cut 3 bases from V and 2 bases from J, with 13 bases between. The CDR3 DNA is TGTGCCAGCAGTGATCCCGGGACACCCAACACTGAAGCTTTCTTT. Translation: CASSDPGTPNTEAFF.

The rearrangement uses TRBV7-6 and TRBJ2-7, with D possibly being TRBD2 (7 bases). CDR1 is SGHVS, CDR2 FNYEAQ, per germline. Deletions cut 4 bases from V and 3 bases from J, with 16 bases between. The length of the CDR3 is 15 residues. The CDR3 sequence is CASSSTGGGFYEQYF. CDR3 sequence (DNA): TGTGCCAGCAGCTCTACCGGCGGGGGCTTCTACGAGCAGTACTTC.